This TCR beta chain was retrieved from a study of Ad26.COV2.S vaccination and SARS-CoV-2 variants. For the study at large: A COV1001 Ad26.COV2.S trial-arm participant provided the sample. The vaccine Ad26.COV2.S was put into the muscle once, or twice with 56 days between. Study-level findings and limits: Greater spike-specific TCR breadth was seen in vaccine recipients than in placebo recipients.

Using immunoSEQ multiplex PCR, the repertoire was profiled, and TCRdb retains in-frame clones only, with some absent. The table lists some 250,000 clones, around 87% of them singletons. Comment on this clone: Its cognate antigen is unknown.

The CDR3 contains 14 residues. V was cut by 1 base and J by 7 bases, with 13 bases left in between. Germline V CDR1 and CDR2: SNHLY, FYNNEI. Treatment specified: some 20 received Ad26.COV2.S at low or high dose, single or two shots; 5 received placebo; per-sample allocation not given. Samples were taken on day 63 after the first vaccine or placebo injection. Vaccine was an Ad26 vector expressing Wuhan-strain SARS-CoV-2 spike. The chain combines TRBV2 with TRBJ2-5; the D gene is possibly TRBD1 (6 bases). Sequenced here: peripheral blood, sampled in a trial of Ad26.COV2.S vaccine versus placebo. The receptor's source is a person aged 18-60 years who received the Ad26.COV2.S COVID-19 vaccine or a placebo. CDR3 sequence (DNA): TGTGCCAGCAGTGAAGGGGGGCCATCGTCGACCCAGTACTTC. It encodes CASSEGGPSSTQYF.